These T cell receptor beta chains were read from a single sample in a study of CD8 T cells in Susac syndrome. MiXCR, run by TCRdb on the immunoSEQ multiplex PCR reads, gives a single entry per CDR3 protein. This table holds hundreds of thousands of distinct CDR3 sequences, over 90% found once. Source material: CD4+ T cells from PBMCs. These receptors were taken from a human donor with Susac syndrome. Each CDR3 is given without its conserved first and last residue.

j_call v_call cdr3_aa
TRBJ1-6 TRBV3-1 ASSQTGGSYNSPLH
TRBJ1-6 TRBV20-1 SAQRGEFSH
TRBJ1-1 TRBV14 ASSSLRGTGRTEAF
TRBJ1-2 TRBV7-8 ASSLARSLLGYT
TRBJ1-1 TRBV19 ASSIRMNTEAF
TRBJ1-5 TRBV30 AWRSGRGQPQH
TRBJ2-3 TRBV20-1 SAPGSGGSGDTQY
TRBJ2-1 TRBV12-3/TRBV12-4 ASRYGGGSNEQF
TRBJ1-2 TRBV25-1 ASTPLGRAYGYT
TRBJ2-7 TRBV5-4 ASSSLAGGIDEQY
TRBJ2-1 TRBV20-1 SARDLQGAYNEQF
TRBJ2-3 TRBV11-2 ASSSPGAPDTQY
TRBJ1-5 TRBV29-1 SVGAASNQPQH
TRBJ1-6 TRBV20-1 SARPESSYNSPLH
TRBJ2-4 TRBV5-1 ASSLGPPGSGNIQY
TRBJ2-7 TRBV7-2 ASSLRGLAGEQY
TRBJ2-3 TRBV20-1 SAREGQGTDTQY
TRBJ1-1 TRBV7-2 ASSPGSEAF
TRBJ1-2 TRBV6-2/TRBV6-3 ASSYSGLDYGYT
TRBJ1-3 TRBV27 ASSFAAGNTIY
TRBJ2-3 TRBV18 ASSRRLGQEPFTDTQY
TRBJ1-6 TRBV11-3 ASSLRLTGSTLH
TRBJ1-1 TRBV12-3/TRBV12-4 ASRRRQSNTEAF
TRBJ1-1 TRBV5-1 ASSPRTDSIMNTEAF
TRBJ2-7 TRBV3-1 ASSQGDGRGAQY
TRBJ1-2 TRBV30 AWSRGGQERYGYT
TRBJ2-3 TRBV12-3/TRBV12-4 ASSYRGDTDTQY
TRBJ1-4 TRBV27 ASSTSGGADEKLF
TRBJ2-7 TRBV6-5 ASSSHTPRQVHEQY
TRBJ2-1 TRBV2 ASSLAGGVDEQF
TRBJ2-1 TRBV5-6 ASSWDTSYNEQF
TRBJ2-1 TRBV7-2 ASSPRSGNNEQF
TRBJ2-1 TRBV5-1 ASSLSSGSGGPRYNEQF
TRBJ2-3 TRBV5-4 ASSLAGSGGSDTQY
TRBJ1-2 TRBV6-1 ASRVRDSNYGYT
TRBJ2-2 TRBV6-2/TRBV6-3 ASRVTVHPNPGELF
TRBJ2-5 TRBV7-2 ASSLRIQRGVRTQY
TRBJ2-2 TRBV7-3 ASSLDRRGELF
TRBJ2-1 TRBV5-1 ASSSTVYYNEQF
TRBJ2-5 TRBV28 ASSHPGGVRETQY
TRBJ1-1 TRBV15 ATSRDGPYAEAF
TRBJ2-2 TRBV10-3 AIRVGAGEIGELF
TRBJ2-5 TRBV11-3 ASSFSTGEQETQY
TRBJ2-3 TRBV7-2 ASSSRRDAQY
TRBJ1-3 TRBV18 ASSHFGQGNSGNTIY
TRBJ1-1 TRBV3-1 ASSLRGGPTEAF
TRBJ1-2 TRBV5-6 ASSPAGIGGYT
TRBJ2-3 TRBV9 ASSGILGGGTDTQY